The subject of this entry is one T cell receptor (beta chain). Its matching antigen is unknown. These data originate in a study of T-cell memory formation after mild COVID-19. Study-wide results and limits: Clones contracting across day 15 to 85 had a balanced CD4/CD8 profile; later expanding clones leaned CD4+. CD4+ contracting clones lay mainly in CM and EM, CD8+ ones in EMRA.

A single record per CDR3 protein comes from TCRdb applying MiXCR to the 5' RACE reads. The sample lists about 170,000 distinct CDR3 sequences, 10% to 15% seen once, with 2.5% to 4% in the top ten. The CDR3 loop spans 15 amino acids. V lost 0 bases, J lost 5 bases, and 14 bases lay in between. The germline V gene encodes CDR1 SGDLS and CDR2 YYNGEE. The sequence came from a man between 18 and 29 years old who had mild COVID-19 (a few samples of this study predate the infection). Cell type and time point are not known. The chain combines TRBV9 with TRBJ1-2, with a tentative D call TRBD1 (5 bases). The sequencing sample was made of PBMCs or a T cell subset sorted from them (not recorded which). CDR3: CASSVDAGPAYGYTF. CDR3 bases: TGTGCCAGCAGCGTAGATGCAGGGCCGGCGTATGGCTACACCTTC. The full variable domain, completed using reference TRBV9 and TRBJ1-2, is DSGVTQTPKHLITATGQRVTLRCSPRSGDLSVYWYQQSLDQGLQFLIQYYNGEERAKGNILERFSAQQFPDLHSELNLSSLELGDSALYFCASSVDAGPAYGYTFGSGTRLTVV.